This T cell receptor (beta chain) was retrieved from a study of PD-1 blockade in classical Hodgkin lymphoma (dated by TCRdb to 2020 to 2022). For context, the study as a whole: Nivolumab dosing was 3 mg/kg intravenously every 2 weeks, continuing until either disease progression or unacceptable toxicity. To define a peripheral blood immune signature of response to PD-1 blockade in classical Hodgkin lymphoma, the study combined TCR beta sequencing with CyTOF.

General findings and caveats noted by the study authors: Baseline TCR diversity was reported as lower in newly diagnosed patients than in healthy donors, and lower still in relapsed/refractory patients. By C4D1, a significant rise was seen in CD4+ TCR diversity but not in CD8+ TCR diversity (p=0.0027 vs p=0.16), and the rise was most apparent among complete responders (p=0.02). Trial patients achieving complete response had baseline diversity similar to newly diagnosed patients, whereas partial responders and progressors had significantly lower diversity. Lower diversity was seen in patients whose nivolumab began less than 1 year after ASCT, and these patients were left out of later analyses so that immune reconstitution would not confound the results. The study covered only a single clinical trial cohort, and the causes of the repertoire differences, possibly disease activity or prior therapy, were still not defined.

Details on this clone: Its antigen remains undetermined. Within one base of it there is no much larger clone, and no base qualities were kept.

The junction shows trimming of 5 bases on V and 2 bases on J, and the gene matches do not reach 2 bases of it. The CDR1 and CDR2 encoded by the germline V gene (reference sequence) are MNHEY and SMNVEV. The CDR3 sequence holds 13 residues, the cysteine and phenylalanine included. Of the read, only the CDR3 DNA is kept; its 39 bases are in frame from base 1. Interpreted using the paper, the time point label stands for: cycle 1 day 1 (C1D1), immediately before nivolumab initiation. Relapse after autologous stem cell transplantation had occurred in all trial patients, and cohorts A, B and C were distinguished by prior brentuximab vedotin exposure. A total of around 60 patients with relapsed/refractory classical Hodgkin lymphoma made up the trial cohort, and each patient's best overall response was complete response, partial response or progressive disease. Single-agent nivolumab was administered to trial patients in the multi-cohort phase II CheckMate 205 trial. Best overall response was determined by an independent review committee according to the 2007 International Working Group response criteria. Trial PBMCs were obtained immediately prior to nivolumab initiation (C1D1) and on therapy at cycle 2 day 1 and cycle 4 day 1. Peripheral blood was collected in 8 mL Vacutainer Cell Preparation Tubes, from which PBMCs were isolated by centrifugation and then cryopreserved.

The Qiagen DNeasy kit was used to extract genomic DNA from unsorted PBMCs and from the negatively selected CD4+ and CD8+ fractions. TCR beta CDR3 regions were subjected to amplification by immunoSEQ multiplex PCR with primers that anneal to V and J segments. A synthetic immune receptor repertoire was used to minimize amplification bias, and any remaining bias was removed computationally after sequencing. Regarding the original processing steps: Custom Python scripts were used to quantify repertoire diversity as the Shannon entropy index. The unsorted, CD4+ and CD8+ repertoires were each analyzed separately, with the exception of combined analyses, where CD4+ and CD8+ sequences were merged in silico. A clone was considered expanded if an increase in frequency of at least 2-fold after treatment relative to C1D1 was found, and a pseudocount of 0.5 was applied to clones undetected at baseline. Singleton clones were defined as clones with 0 or 1 copy at C1D1, and non-singleton clones were defined as clones with 2 or more copies. By matching protein sequences in sorted samples from the same patient, clones expanded in unsorted samples were annotated as CD4+, CD8+ or unknown. Diversity changes from C1D1 to C4D1 were tested in paired samples using Wilcoxon tests. TCRdb carries this immuneACCESS record with in-frame sequences only. Its versions omit some clonotypes, under half of them owing to an unresolved V gene in the studies checked, with the rest unexplained. Clone size and the V and J calls come from that table; the DNA yielded D and trimming. The table for this sample lists some 93,000 clones; roughly 92% of them were counted only once. Of the sample, about 2.5% is held by the ten largest clones.

The rearrangement combines TRBV27 with TRBJ1-2; 7 of the junction bases match TRBD1. The TCR was taken from a human donor with classical Hodgkin lymphoma. The specimen comprised peripheral blood mononuclear cells (PBMCs), sampled at baseline. In nucleotides, the sequence is TGTGCCAGCAGTCCGACAGGGAACTATGGCTACACCTTC. Its protein is CASSPTGNYGYTF.